This T cell receptor beta chain came from a study of cytomegalovirus exposure and HLA in healthy donors. The study's findings and limits: Later on, analysis showed that most CMV-associated TCR beta chains appeared to be HLA-restricted. According to the study, roughly 160 TCR beta chains were cytomegalovirus-associated.

Comment on this clone: Its antigen is undetermined.

The PCR had 60 Vbeta and 13 Jbeta primers. How the authors handled the data: The count from a later analysis was 79 million or so unique TCR beta chains, some 10 million of them shared. Repertoires were generated with immunoSEQ multiplex PCR, while TCRdb's copy carries only in-frame clones and drops some. The V and J calls and clone size come from that table; D and trimming were worked out from the DNA. Among more than 90,000 clones, 75% to 90% were seen once, and the ten largest hold about 4.3%. The specimen sequenced was PBMCs. This clonotype was obtained from a man aged 25 to 40 in good health and CMV-seronegative.

CDR3 amino acids: CASSSDRGTDTQYF. CDR3 bases: TGTGCCAGCAGCAGCGACAGGGGCACAGATACGCAGTATTTT. The rearrangement joins TRBV7-2 to TRBJ2-3; 7 bases match TRBD1. CDR1 and CDR2 (germline): SGHTA, FQGNSA. The V segment lost 5 bases and the J segment 1 base; nucleotides outside the gene matches: 3. There are 14 residues in the CDR3. Filled out from reference TRBV7-2 and TRBJ2-3, the complete variable domain reads GAGVSQSPSNKVTEKGKDVELRCDPISGHTALYWYRQSLGQGLEFLIYFQGNSAPDKSGLPSDRFSAERTGGSVSTLTIQRTQQEDSAVYLCASSSDRGTDTQYFGPGTRLTVL.